This T cell receptor (beta chain) emerged from a study of PD-L1 blockade in urothelial cancer. As for the study in general: Male sex and bladder-origin urothelial cancer were recorded for about 90% of the roughly 29 patients. It was at 3 weeks (second dose) and 6 weeks after treatment start that blood was analyzed.

Sample time point: pretreatment peripheral blood. Patients each gave 1 to 8 samples, pretreatment and on-treatment. V was pared by 3 bases and J by 0 bases, with 4 bases of the junction left unmatched. This CDR3 spans 15 amino acids. Germline V gene data show CDR1 as SGDLS and CDR2 as YYNGEE. TCR analog templates of synthetic origin were spiked into each PCR. This table comes from immunoSEQ multiplex PCR, and its TCRdb copy is limited to in-frame clones, with some not included. This table has some 120,000 clones, approximately 84% appearing once. The receptor was derived from a man aged 45-60 years with urothelial cancer. The V call is TRBV9, the J call TRBJ1-1, with 8 positions matching TRBD1. Sequencing used PBMCs, obtained around atezolizumab (anti-PD-L1) treatment. CDR3: CASSAGGAVNTEAFF. The CDR3 DNA is TGTGCCAGCAGCGCAGGGGGCGCGGTGAACACTGAAGCTTTCTTT.